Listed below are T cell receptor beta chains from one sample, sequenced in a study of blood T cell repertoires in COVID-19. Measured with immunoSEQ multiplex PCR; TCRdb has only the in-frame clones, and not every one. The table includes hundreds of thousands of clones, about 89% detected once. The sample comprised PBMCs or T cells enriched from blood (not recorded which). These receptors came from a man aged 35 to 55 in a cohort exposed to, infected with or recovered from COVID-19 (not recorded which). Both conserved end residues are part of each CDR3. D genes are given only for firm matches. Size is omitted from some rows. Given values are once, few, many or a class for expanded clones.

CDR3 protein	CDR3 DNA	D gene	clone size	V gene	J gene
CSASLGAQHF	TGCAGTGCGAGCCTTGGAGCCCAGCATTTT	-	-	TRBV20-1	TRBJ1-5
CASSSGTSATNEKLFF	TGCGCCAGCAGCTCAGGGACATCTGCAACTAATGAAAAACTGTTTTTT	-	-	TRBV5-1	TRBJ1-4
CASSYKGTEAFF	TGTGCCAGCAGTTACAAGGGGACTGAAGCTTTCTTT	-	once	TRBV6-5	TRBJ1-1
CASSDWTGGNSPLHF	TGTGCCAGCAGTGATTGGACAGGGGGCAATTCACCCCTCCACTTT	TRBD1	-	TRBV6-1	TRBJ1-6
CASSLAGREGGYTF	TGCGCCAGCAGCTTGGCCGGCAGGGAGGGAGGCTACACCTTC	-	-	TRBV5-1	TRBJ1-2
CASSRQGGSGGYTF	TGTGCCAGCAGCAGACAGGGCGGATCGGGTGGCTACACCTTC	TRBD1	many	TRBV6-5	TRBJ1-2
CASSSAGTGYTGELFF	TGTGCCAGCAGCTCAGCCGGGACAGGGTACACCGGGGAGCTGTTTTTT	TRBD1	-	TRBV11-2	TRBJ2-2
CASSRTVTYEQYF	TGTGCCAGCAGCAGGACAGTAACCTACGAGCAGTACTTC	-	-	TRBV7-8	TRBJ2-7
CASSLDRSTNEKLFF	TGTGCCAGCAGCTTAGACAGATCAACTAATGAAAAACTGTTTTTT	-	-	TRBV7-9	TRBJ1-4
CAWSVTNSGNTIYF	TGTGCCTGGAGTGTAACAAACTCTGGAAACACCATATATTTT	-	-	TRBV30	TRBJ1-3
CSVEDPGGFEQYF	TGCAGCGTTGAAGATCCGGGGGGGTTCGAGCAGTACTTC	TRBD2	-	TRBV29-1	TRBJ2-7
CASSTSGGSNEQYF	TGTGCCAGCAGTACCTCGGGGGGGTCCAACGAGCAGTACTTC	TRBD2	-	TRBV28	TRBJ2-7
CASSLDSTSTGELFF	TGCGCCAGCAGCTTGGACTCCACCTCCACCGGGGAGCTGTTTTTT	-	-	TRBV5-1	TRBJ2-2
CAIRSGTASSYEQYF	TGTGCCATCAGATCCGGGACAGCGAGCTCCTACGAGCAGTACTTC	TRBD1	-	TRBV10-3	TRBJ2-7
CSVDGGASSYEQYF	TGCAGCGTTGACGGCGGAGCCAGCTCCTACGAGCAGTACTTC	-	-	TRBV29-1	TRBJ2-7
CASSVDRAGNTIYF	TGTGCCAGCAGTGTGGACAGGGCTGGAAACACCATATATTTT	TRBD1	-	TRBV28	TRBJ1-3
CASSIGQDSEQFF	TGTGCCAGCAGCATTGGACAGGATAGTGAGCAGTTCTTC	TRBD1	-	TRBV9	TRBJ2-1
CATSDEAQGEYGYTF	TGTGCCACCAGTGATGAGGCACAGGGCGAATATGGCTACACCTTC	-	few	TRBV24-1	TRBJ1-2
CASSFVAYRGNSPLHF	TGTGCCAGCAGCTTCGTTGCATACAGGGGAAATTCACCCCTCCACTTT	TRBD1	-	TRBV7-2	TRBJ1-6
CASSYGQGAYEQYF	TGCGCCAGCAGCTACGGACAGGGGGCTTACGAGCAGTACTTC	TRBD1	-	TRBV5-1	TRBJ2-7
CASSTDRGFDQPQHF	TGTGCCAGTAGTACGGACAGGGGCTTCGATCAGCCCCAGCATTTT	TRBD1	-	TRBV19	TRBJ1-5
CASSLALGEGYGYTF	TGCGCCAGCAGCTTGGCCCTGGGGGAGGGCTATGGCTACACCTTC	-	-	TRBV5-1	TRBJ1-2
CASSYSPNLLLAGRPDTQYF	TGTGCCAGCAGTTACTCCCCGAACCTCTTACTAGCGGGAAGGCCCGATACGCAGTATTTT	TRBD2	-	TRBV6-2/TRBV6-3	TRBJ2-3
CASRPGGTDTQYF	TGTGCCAGCCGTCCAGGGGGCACAGATACGCAGTATTTT	-	-	TRBV28	TRBJ2-3
CASRSVSDSPLHF	TGTGCCAGCAGGTCTGTCTCGGATTCACCCCTCCACTTT	-	-	TRBV25-1	TRBJ1-6
CASSITGTGSSPLHF	TGTGCCAGTAGTATAACGGGGACAGGGTCTTCACCCCTCCACTTT	TRBD1	-	TRBV19	TRBJ1-6
CASSSRDRGNTIYF	TGTGCCAGCAGCTCCCGGGACAGGGGAAACACCATATATTTT	TRBD1	-	TRBV11-2	TRBJ1-3
CASRASNQPQHF	TGTGCCAGCAGGGCTAGCAATCAGCCCCAGCATTTT	-	-	TRBV27	TRBJ1-5
CASSSRTRDGYTF	TGTGCCAGCAGTTCTAGGACGAGGGATGGCTACACCTTC	-	-	TRBV27	TRBJ1-2
CASSPDRGLGTEAFF	TGTGCCAGCTCACCCGACAGGGGGCTTGGCACTGAAGCTTTCTTT	TRBD1	-	TRBV18	TRBJ1-1